This T cell receptor (beta chain) was documented in a study of blood T cell repertoires in COVID-19. Study information: Acute and convalescent COVID-19 specimens originated in the United States, Italy and Spain. PBMCs, B-cell-depleted T cells, or T cells provided the cDNA or gDNA that made up the material.

In the study's own analysis: Counts of nucleated cells, estimated from reference gene primer amplification, were obtained. Profiled with immunoSEQ multiplex PCR; TCRdb holds only in-frame clones, not every one. V and J calls and clone size are copied from that table; D and trimming were computed from the DNA. The table has 210,000 or so clones, about four fifths seen once. Germline CDR1 SNHLY, CDR2 FYNNEI. The CDR3 length is 14 residues. Trimming at V came to 8 bases and at J to 0 bases, leaving 3 bases not matched to a gene. Sequenced material: peripheral blood. This TCR derives from a woman aged 40 to 49 with acute or convalescent COVID-19. This chain joins TRBV2 and TRBJ1-4; 7 positions match TRBD1. The CDR3 region has the DNA TGTGCCAGCCGGGACAGTGCAACTAATGAAAAACTGTTTTTT. Translation: CASRDSATNEKLFF.